This T cell receptor (beta chain) was retrieved from a study of T cell repertoires in cytomegalovirus infection. At the level of the study: CMV infection and matching HLA type were both indicated by public TCR beta signatures.

This clonotype has a count of ten or more. Its antigen is unknown. Findings of the study overall: Of the TCR beta families, the public ones yielded a cumulative frequency that identified carriers of CMV plus the relevant HLA. HLA-C-restricted, CMV-specific TCR beta clonotypes were dominant ex vivo.

Via MiXCR, TCRdb re-called the reads, giving one row per CDR3 protein. The top ten hold approximately 11% of the sample, which has 150,000 or so distinct CDR3 sequences, 23% seen once. J gave up 7 bases and V 2 bases, and 4 bases lay outside the gene matches. Germline V gene sequence: CDR1 SGHVS, CDR2 FQNEAQ. This CDR3 contains 14 residues. The sequenced sample consisted of PBMCs. The TCR originated in a human donor in good health (CMV status not recorded). Some clones in this sample may be carry-over from other donors' samples. The chain joins TRBV7-8 to TRBJ2-1, with 8 bases identical to TRBD2. CDR3 residues: CASSLQREKNEQFF. The CDR3 coding sequence is TGTGCCAGCAGCTTACAGCGGGAGAAGAATGAGCAGTTCTTC.